This TCR beta chain was found in a study of cytomegalovirus exposure and HLA in healthy donors. Broader study findings: Across donors, presence/absence analyses took sequencing depth to be roughly uniform. TCR beta sequences reportedly predicted most subjects' HLA-A and HLA-B alleles accurately.

With 5 bases removed from V and 7 bases from J, the gap between germline ends came to 5 bases. Per germline, CDR1 SEHNR and CDR2 FQNEAQ (reference sequence). This CDR3 comprises 11 residues. Concerning this clone itself: Its specificity is not known.

13 Jbeta primers and 60 Vbeta primers were used for the PCR. Assay: immunoSEQ multiplex PCR; the TCRdb copy retains only in-frame clones and omits some. The sample lists roughly 100,000 clones, approximately 66% occurring once. V and J are TRBV7-9 and TRBJ2-2; D remains ambiguous. Specimen: PBMCs. This clonotype was obtained from a woman in her 50s in good health and CMV-seronegative. CDR3 coding DNA: TGTGCCAGCAGCCCTAGCGGGGAGCTGTTTTTT. This encodes CASSPSGELFF.